This T cell receptor (beta chain) was sequenced during a study of blood T cell repertoires in COVID-19. Looking at the study overall: The study drew acute and convalescent COVID-19 samples from the United States, Italy and Spain. PBMCs, B-cell-depleted T cells, or T cells were the source of the cDNA or gDNA that made up the material.

Source study methods: Estimation of nucleated cell counts relied on the amplification of reference gene primers. Repertoires were generated with immunoSEQ multiplex PCR, while TCRdb's copy carries only in-frame clones and drops some. The V and J calls and clone size were taken over from that table, and D and trimming were inferred from the DNA. Of roughly 63,000 clones in the sample, about nine tenths were seen once. Germline assignment: CDR1 SGHRS and CDR2 YFSETQ. Trimming removed 2 bases at V and 1 base at J, with 13 bases between. The CDR3 sequence is 16 residues long. This rearrangement joins TRBV5-1 to TRBJ2-1; perhaps TRBD2 as D (5 bases). What was sequenced was peripheral blood. The TCR was taken from a woman between 45 and 60 years old with active or convalescent COVID-19. The CDR3 nucleotides are TGCGCCAGCAGCTTCGGATGGACTGGTTCCTACAATGAGCAGTTCTTC. Its translation is CASSFGWTGSYNEQFF.